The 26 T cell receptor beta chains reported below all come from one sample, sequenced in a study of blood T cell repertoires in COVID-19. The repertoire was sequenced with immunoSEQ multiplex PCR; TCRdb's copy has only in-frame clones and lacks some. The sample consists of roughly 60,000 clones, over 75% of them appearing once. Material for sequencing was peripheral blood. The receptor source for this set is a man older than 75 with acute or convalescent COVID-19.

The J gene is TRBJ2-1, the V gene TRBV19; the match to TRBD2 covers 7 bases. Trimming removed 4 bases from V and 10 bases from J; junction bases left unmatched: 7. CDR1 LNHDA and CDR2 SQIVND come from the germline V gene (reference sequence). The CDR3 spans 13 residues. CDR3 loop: CASSTGLADEQFF. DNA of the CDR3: TGTGCCAGTAGTACGGGTCTAGCGGACGAGCAGTTCTTC.

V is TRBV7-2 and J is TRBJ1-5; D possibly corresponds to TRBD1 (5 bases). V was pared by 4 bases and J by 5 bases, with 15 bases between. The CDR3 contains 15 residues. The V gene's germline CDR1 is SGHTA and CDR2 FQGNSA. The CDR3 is CASSSVQGGDQPQHF. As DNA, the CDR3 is TGTGCCAGCAGCTCGGTCCAGGGAGGGGATCAGCCCCAGCATTTT.

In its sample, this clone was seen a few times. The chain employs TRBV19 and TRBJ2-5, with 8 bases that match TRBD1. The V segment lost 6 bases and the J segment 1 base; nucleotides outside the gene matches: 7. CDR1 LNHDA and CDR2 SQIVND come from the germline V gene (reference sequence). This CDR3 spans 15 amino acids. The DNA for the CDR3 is TGTGCCAGTAGCGCCTCCGGGACAGGCCAAGAGACCCAGTACTTC. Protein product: CASSASGTGQETQYF.

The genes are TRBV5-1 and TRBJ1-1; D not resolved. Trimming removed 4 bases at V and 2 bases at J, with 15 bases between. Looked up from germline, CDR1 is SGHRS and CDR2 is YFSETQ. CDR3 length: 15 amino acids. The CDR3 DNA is TGCGCCAGCAGCCCATTCGAAGCCGTTAACACTGAAGCTTTCTTT. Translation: CASSPFEAVNTEAFF.

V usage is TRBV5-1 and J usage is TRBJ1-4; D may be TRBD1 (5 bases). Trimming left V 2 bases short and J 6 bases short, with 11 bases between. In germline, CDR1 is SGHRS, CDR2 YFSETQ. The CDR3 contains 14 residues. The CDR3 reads CASSLGQGDEKLFF. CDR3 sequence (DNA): TGCGCCAGCAGCTTAGGGCAGGGTGATGAAAAACTGTTTTTT.

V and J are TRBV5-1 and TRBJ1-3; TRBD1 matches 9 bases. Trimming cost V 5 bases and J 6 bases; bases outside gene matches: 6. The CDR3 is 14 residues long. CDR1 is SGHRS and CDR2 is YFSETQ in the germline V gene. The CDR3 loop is CASREQGAQNTIYF. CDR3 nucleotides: TGCGCCAGCAGGGAACAGGGGGCACAAAACACCATATATTTT.

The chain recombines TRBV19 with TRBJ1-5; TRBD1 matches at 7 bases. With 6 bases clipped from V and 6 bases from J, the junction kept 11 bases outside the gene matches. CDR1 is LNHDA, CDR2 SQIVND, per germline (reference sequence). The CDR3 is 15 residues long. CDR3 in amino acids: CASRVQGGGGQPQHF. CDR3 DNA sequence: TGTGCCAGTAGAGTTCAAGGGGGCGGCGGTCAGCCCCAGCATTTT. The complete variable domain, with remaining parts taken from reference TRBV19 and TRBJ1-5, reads DGGITQSPKYLFRKEGQNVTLSCEQNLNHDAMYWYRQDPGQGLRLIYYSQIVNDFQKGDIAEGYSVSREKKESFPLTVTSAQKNPTAFYLCASRVQGGGGQPQHFGDGTRLSIL.

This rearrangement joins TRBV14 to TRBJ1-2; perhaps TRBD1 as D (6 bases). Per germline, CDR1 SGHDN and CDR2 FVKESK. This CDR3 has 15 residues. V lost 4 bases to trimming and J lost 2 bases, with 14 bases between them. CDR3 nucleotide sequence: TGTGCCAGCAGCCCCAGATACGGGACAAACTATGGCTACACCTTC. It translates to CASSPRYGTNYGYTF.

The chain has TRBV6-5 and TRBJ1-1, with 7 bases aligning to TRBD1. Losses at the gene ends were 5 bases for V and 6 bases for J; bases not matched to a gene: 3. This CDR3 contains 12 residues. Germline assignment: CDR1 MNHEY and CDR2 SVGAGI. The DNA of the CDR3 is TGTGCCAGCAGTCAGGGGGTGGCTGAAGCTTTCTTT. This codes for CASSQGVAEAFF.

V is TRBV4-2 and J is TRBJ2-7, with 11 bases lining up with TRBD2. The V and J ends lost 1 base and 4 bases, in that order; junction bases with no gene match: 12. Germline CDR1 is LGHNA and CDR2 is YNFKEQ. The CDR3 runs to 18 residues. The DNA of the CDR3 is TGTGCCAGCAGCCAAGTCGCGGGTAGCGGGGGGGCTCGATACGAGCAGTACTTC. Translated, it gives CASSQVAGSGGARYEQYF.

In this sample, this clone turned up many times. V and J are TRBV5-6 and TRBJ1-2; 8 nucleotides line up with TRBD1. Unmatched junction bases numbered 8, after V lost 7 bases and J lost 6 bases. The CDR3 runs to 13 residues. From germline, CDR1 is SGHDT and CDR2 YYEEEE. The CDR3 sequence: CASGQGFGHGYTF. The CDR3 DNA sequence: TGTGCCAGCGGACAGGGATTTGGCCATGGCTACACCTTC.

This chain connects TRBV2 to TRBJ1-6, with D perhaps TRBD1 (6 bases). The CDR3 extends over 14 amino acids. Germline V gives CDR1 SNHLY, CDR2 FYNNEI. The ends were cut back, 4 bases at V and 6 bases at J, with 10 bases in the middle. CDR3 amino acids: CASSGQAGNSPLHF. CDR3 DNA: TGTGCCAGCAGTGGACAGGCCGGTAATTCACCCCTCCACTTT.

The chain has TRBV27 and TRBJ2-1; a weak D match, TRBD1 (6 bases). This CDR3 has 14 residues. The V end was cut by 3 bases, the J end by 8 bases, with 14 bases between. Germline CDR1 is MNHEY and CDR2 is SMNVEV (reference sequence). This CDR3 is CASSFFQGTDEQFF. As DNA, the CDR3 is TGTGCCAGCAGTTTTTTCCAGGGGACGGATGAGCAGTTCTTC.

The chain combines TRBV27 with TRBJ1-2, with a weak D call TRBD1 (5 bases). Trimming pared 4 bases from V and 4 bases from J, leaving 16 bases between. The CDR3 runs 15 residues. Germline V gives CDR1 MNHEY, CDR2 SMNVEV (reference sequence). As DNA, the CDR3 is TGTGCCAGCAGTTCCGGGTCGGAGGGGCCCTATGGCTACACCTTC. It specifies CASSSGSEGPYGYTF.

CDR3 region: CASSLGGQTNTEAFF. In DNA form, the CDR3 reads TGTGCCAGCAGCTTGGGGGGACAGACTAACACTGAAGCTTTCTTT. The chain uses TRBV14 and TRBJ1-1, with TRBD1 identical over 7 bases. The CDR3 is made up of 15 amino acids. CDR1 and CDR2 (germline): SGHDN, FVKESK. The trim removed 5 bases at V and 2 bases at J, leaving 8 bases unmatched.

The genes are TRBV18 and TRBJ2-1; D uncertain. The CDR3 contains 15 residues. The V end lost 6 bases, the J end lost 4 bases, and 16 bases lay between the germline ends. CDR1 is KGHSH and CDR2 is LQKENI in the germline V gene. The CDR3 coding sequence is TGTGCCAGCTCCCCCCTCGTAGAAGAGTACAATGAGCAGTTCTTC. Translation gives CASSPLVEEYNEQFF.

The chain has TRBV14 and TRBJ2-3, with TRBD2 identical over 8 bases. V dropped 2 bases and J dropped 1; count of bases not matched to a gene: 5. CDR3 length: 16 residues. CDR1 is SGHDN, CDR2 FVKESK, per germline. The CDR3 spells CASSQHSGARTDTQYF. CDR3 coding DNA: TGTGCCAGCAGCCAACATAGCGGGGCCCGCACAGATACGCAGTATTTT.

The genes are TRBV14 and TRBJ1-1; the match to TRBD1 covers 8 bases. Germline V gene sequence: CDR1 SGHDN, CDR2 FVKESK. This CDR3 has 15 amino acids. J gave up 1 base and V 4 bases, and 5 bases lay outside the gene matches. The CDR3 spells CASSPLGTGNTEAFF. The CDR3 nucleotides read TGTGCCAGCAGCCCCCTAGGGACAGGGAACACTGAAGCTTTCTTT.

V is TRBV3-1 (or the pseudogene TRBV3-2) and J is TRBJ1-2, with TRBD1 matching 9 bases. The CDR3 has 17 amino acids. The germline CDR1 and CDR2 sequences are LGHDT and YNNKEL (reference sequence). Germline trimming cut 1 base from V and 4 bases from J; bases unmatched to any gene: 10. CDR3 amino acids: CASSQVRGTGRLYGYTF. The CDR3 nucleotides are TGTGCCAGCAGCCAAGTCAGAGGGACAGGGAGGCTCTATGGCTACACCTTC.

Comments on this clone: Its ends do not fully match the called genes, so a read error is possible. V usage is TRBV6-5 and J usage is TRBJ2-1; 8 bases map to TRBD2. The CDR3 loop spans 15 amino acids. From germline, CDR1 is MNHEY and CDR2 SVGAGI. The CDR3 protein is CTSIAGGASYNEQFF. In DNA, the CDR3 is TGTACCAGCATTGCCGGGGGGGCCTCCTACAATGAGCAGTTCTTC.

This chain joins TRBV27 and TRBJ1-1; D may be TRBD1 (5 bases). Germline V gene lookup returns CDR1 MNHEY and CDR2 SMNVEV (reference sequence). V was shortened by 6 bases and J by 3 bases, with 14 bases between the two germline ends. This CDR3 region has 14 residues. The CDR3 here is CASRPADTYTEAFF. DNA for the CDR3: TGTGCCAGCAGGCCCGCGGACACTTACACTGAAGCTTTCTTT.

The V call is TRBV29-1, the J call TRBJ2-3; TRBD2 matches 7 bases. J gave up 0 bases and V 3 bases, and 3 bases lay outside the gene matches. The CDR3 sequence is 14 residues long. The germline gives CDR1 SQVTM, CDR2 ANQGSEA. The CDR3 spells CSVEAGESTDTQYF. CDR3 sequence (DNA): TGCAGCGTTGAGGCGGGGGAAAGCACAGATACGCAGTATTTT.

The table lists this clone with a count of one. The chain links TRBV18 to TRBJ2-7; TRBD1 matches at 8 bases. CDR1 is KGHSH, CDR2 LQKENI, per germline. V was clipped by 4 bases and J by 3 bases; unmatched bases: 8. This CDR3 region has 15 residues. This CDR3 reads CASSQRTGPNYEQYF. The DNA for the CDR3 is TGTGCCAGCTCACAAAGGACAGGGCCAAACTACGAGCAGTACTTC.

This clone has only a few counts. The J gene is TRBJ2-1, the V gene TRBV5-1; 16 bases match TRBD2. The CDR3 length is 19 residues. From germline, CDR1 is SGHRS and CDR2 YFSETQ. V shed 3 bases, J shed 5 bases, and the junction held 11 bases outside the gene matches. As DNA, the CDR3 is TGCGCCAGCAGCTCCACGGGGACTAGCGGGGGGGCCGGCCACAATGAGCAGTTCTTC. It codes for CASSSTGTSGGAGHNEQFF. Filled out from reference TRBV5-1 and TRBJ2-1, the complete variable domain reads KAGVTQTPRYLIKTRGQQVTLSCSPISGHRSVSWYQQTPGQGLQFLFEYFSETQRNKGNFPGRFSGRQFSNSRSEMNVSTLELGDSALYLCASSSTGTSGGAGHNEQFFGPGTRLTVL.

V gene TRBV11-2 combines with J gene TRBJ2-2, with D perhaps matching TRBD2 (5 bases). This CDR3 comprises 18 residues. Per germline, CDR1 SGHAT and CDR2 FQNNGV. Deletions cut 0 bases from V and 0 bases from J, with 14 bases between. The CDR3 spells CASSLEGWPGTNTGELFF. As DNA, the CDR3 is TGTGCCAGCAGCTTAGAAGGTTGGCCGGGGACGAACACCGGGGAGCTGTTTTTT.

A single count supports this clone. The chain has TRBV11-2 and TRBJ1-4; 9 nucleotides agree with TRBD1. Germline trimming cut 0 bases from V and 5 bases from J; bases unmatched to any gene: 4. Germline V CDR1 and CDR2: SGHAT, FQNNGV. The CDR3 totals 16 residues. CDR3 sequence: CASSLDPGQGNEKLFF. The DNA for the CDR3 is TGTGCCAGCAGCTTAGATCCGGGACAGGGAAATGAAAAACTGTTTTTT.